The entry below gives a single T cell receptor (beta chain) sequence along with its context. The antigen is unknown. Time point given: newly diagnosed GD, antithyroid drugs for less than 3 months. Preparation of the TCR library used RNA extracted from PBMCs. This record belongs to a study of regulatory T cells in long-lasting Graves disease. Construction of the TCR beta libraries employed iRepertoire HTBI primers in conjunction with Arm-PCR of CDR3 regions. TCRdb reprocessed the multiplex PCR reads via MiXCR and lists one record per CDR3 protein. The table records roughly 560,000 distinct CDR3 sequences, around 13% of them present only once. Study-level points and caveats: Patients with persistent disease showed a bias toward TRBV28, TRBJ1-2 and TRBJ2-5.

Trimming shortened V by 3 bases and J by 11 bases, and 13 bases separated the two germline ends. The CDR3 covers 12 residues. The germline CDR1 and CDR2 sequences are MNHNS and SASEGT. The same sample was also studied in work on T cells in Graves' hyperthyroidism and ophthalmopathy.

The chain carries TRBV6-1 and TRBJ1-1; D is unclear. This clonotype was sampled from a woman in her twenties or thirties with Graves disease. The source material was peripheral blood mononuclear cells (PBMCs), sampled at new diagnosis, from a patient treated with antithyroid drugs. The CDR3 is CASSEGRLGAFF. CDR3 DNA: TGTGCCAGCAGTGAGGGTCGACTTGGTGCTTTCTTT.